Listed below are T cell receptor beta chains from one sample, sequenced in a study of beta chain features in type 1 diabetes. TCRdb keeps only in-frame clones here, not all; method: immunoSEQ multiplex PCR. The sample contains some 120,000 clones, approximately 15% of which appear only once. The sequenced sample was central memory CD4+ T cells from blood. The receptor set was obtained from a man aged 18 to 29 with type 1 diabetes. Each CDR3 is given with its conserved first and last residue. A D gene is named only where the DNA matches it firmly. Not every row has a clone size; where given, it reads once, few, many or a size class.

>TRBV9|NA|TRBJ2-2|NA
CASSVDGSLISWELFF
TGTGCCAGCAGCGTAGATGGAAGCCTCATCTCTTGGGAGCTGTTTTTT
>TRBV7-2|NA|TRBJ2-4|TRBD2
CASSRGLAENIQYF
TGTGCCAGCAGCCGAGGACTAGCGGAAAACATTCAGTACTTC
>TRBV29-1|few|TRBJ2-5|NA
CSVQGGETQYF
TGCAGCGTTCAAGGGGGGGAGACCCAGTACTTC
>TRBV6-1|few|TRBJ2-3|NA
CASRGTSTDTQYF
TGTGCCAGCCGGGGAACTAGCACAGATACGCAGTATTTT
>TRBV4-1|NA|TRBJ2-1|TRBD1
CASSQGLGTAYNEQFF
TGCGCCAGCAGCCAAGGCCTCGGGACAGCTTACAATGAGCAGTTCTTC
>TRBV5-6|many|TRBJ1-1|TRBD1
CASSLRDRVPEAFF
TGTGCCAGCAGCTTAAGGGACAGGGTCCCTGAAGCTTTCTTT
>TRBV2|NA|TRBJ2-1|NA
CASGGYDEQFF
TGTGCCAGCGGCGGGTACGATGAGCAGTTCTTC
>TRBV23-1|few|TRBJ1-5|TRBD1
CASSQGGQGSQPQHF
TGCGCCAGCAGTCAGGGGGGACAGGGTTCTCAGCCCCAGCATTTT
>TRBV30|NA|TRBJ2-1|NA
CAWSVIGSNEQFF
TGTGCCTGGAGTGTAATTGGGAGCAATGAGCAGTTCTTC
>TRBV9|few|TRBJ2-7|NA
CASSVQSSSYEQYF
TGTGCCAGCAGCGTTCAGTCGTCCTCCTACGAGCAGTACTTC
>TRBV9|few|TRBJ2-3|NA
CASSTRGGTDTQYF
TGTGCCAGCAGCACACGAGGAGGGACAGATACGCAGTATTTT
>TRBV18|NA|TRBJ1-1|NA
CASSPAAIAAFAEAFF
TGTGCCAGCTCACCAGCGGCAATTGCCGCGTTCGCTGAAGCTTTCTTT
>TRBV5-1|NA|TRBJ2-7|TRBD2
CASSLALAGDEQYF
TGCGCCAGCAGCTTGGCCCTAGCGGGGGACGAGCAGTACTTC
>TRBV5-5|few|TRBJ2-5|TRBD2
CASSPVRASGQETQYF
TGTGCCAGCAGCCCCGTTAGGGCTAGCGGACAAGAGACCCAGTACTTC
>TRBV5-1|NA|TRBJ1-5|NA
CASSLMGNSNQPQHF
TGCGCCAGCAGCTTGATGGGCAATAGCAATCAGCCCCAGCATTTT
>TRBV28|few|TRBJ2-1|NA
CASSLSSQFYNEQFF
TGTGCCAGCAGTTTATCGTCGCAGTTCTACAATGAGCAGTTCTTC
>TRBV27|few|TRBJ1-2|NA
CASSDIYGYTF
TGTGCCAGCAGTGATATATATGGCTACACCTTC
>TRBV27|few|TRBJ2-7|NA
CASSLLRGRAYEQYF
TGTGCCAGCAGCCTCTTAAGGGGGAGGGCCTATGAGCAGTACTTC
>TRBV29-1|NA|TRBJ2-3|NA
CSVAPGPFVQYF
TGCAGCGTGGCTCCCGGGCCCTTTGTGCAGTATTTT
>TRBV19|NA|TRBJ2-1|NA
CASSITAPAYNEQFF
TGTGCCAGTAGTATTACGGCCCCGGCGTACAATGAGCAGTTCTTC
>TRBV4-2|NA|TRBJ1-2|NA
CASSQENYGYTF
TGTGCCAGCAGCCAAGAAAACTATGGCTACACCTTC
>TRBV2|few|TRBJ2-1|TRBD2
CASSRGRSSYNEQFF
TGTGCCAGCAGCCGCGGGAGGAGCTCCTACAATGAGCAGTTCTTC
>TRBV7-6|NA|TRBJ2-2|TRBD1
CASSFPDRGGTGELFF
TGTGCCAGCAGCTTTCCCGACAGGGGAGGAACCGGGGAGCTGTTTTTT
>TRBV6-5|few|TRBJ2-7|NA
CASVEAGSYEQYF
TGTGCCAGTGTGGAGGCAGGATCCTACGAGCAGTACTTC
>TRBV4-3|many|TRBJ1-6|NA
CASSQAQWPGAPLHF
TGCGCCAGCAGCCAAGCCCAGTGGCCAGGGGCACCCCTCCACTTT
>TRBV19|NA|TRBJ1-1|NA
CASSTTGGVSAEAFF
TGTGCCAGTAGTACGACTGGGGGGGTTTCTGCTGAAGCTTTCTTT
>TRBV7-3|NA|TRBJ2-7|NA
CASSFQSAQYEQYF
TGTGCCAGCAGCTTTCAGTCTGCGCAGTACGAGCAGTACTTC
>TRBV6-5|few|TRBJ1-2|NA
CASSPNLGANYGYTF
TGTGCCAGCAGCCCCAATCTTGGAGCCAACTATGGCTACACCTTC
>TRBV5-6|few|TRBJ2-1|NA
CASSLPLIEQFF
TGTGCCAGCAGCTTGCCTCTAATCGAGCAGTTCTTC
>TRBV2|few|TRBJ2-6|NA
CATGKVPLSGANVLTF
TGTGCCACCGGAAAGGTACCCCTCTCTGGGGCCAACGTCCTGACTTTC
>TRBV18|few|TRBJ2-7|NA
CASSPPGSDEQYF
TGTGCCAGCTCACCTCCGGGGTCGGACGAGCAGTACTTC
>TRBV18|few|TRBJ2-7|NA
CASSTTLGAYEQYF
TGTGCCAGCTCAACAACCCTAGGGGCCTACGAGCAGTACTTC
>TRBV10-3|few|TRBJ2-3|NA
CAISEPILTSTDTQYF
TGTGCCATCAGTGAGCCGATTTTGACTAGCACAGATACGCAGTATTTT
>TRBV29-1|NA|TRBJ2-3|NA
CSVERQTSTDTQYF
TGCAGCGTTGAACGGCAGACTAGCACAGATACGCAGTATTTT
>TRBV5-4|few|TRBJ2-5|NA
CASSPGVFETQYF
TGTGCCAGCAGCCCAGGGGTTTTTGAGACCCAGTACTTC
>TRBV7-3|NA|TRBJ2-2|NA
CASSFYGTANTGELFF
TGTGCCAGCAGCTTTTACGGGACTGCGAACACCGGGGAGCTGTTTTTT
>TRBV14|NA|TRBJ2-5|NA
CASSQQLQETQYF
TGTGCCAGCAGCCAACAGCTCCAAGAGACCCAGTACTTC
>TRBV7-3|few|TRBJ2-1|NA
CASSLNLDATSGEQFF
TGTGCCAGCAGCTTAAACCTGGACGCTACCTCGGGTGAGCAGTTCTTC
>TRBV28|many|TRBJ2-4|TRBD1
CASSPQGAVKNIQYF
TGTGCCAGCAGTCCCCAGGGGGCCGTAAAAAACATTCAGTACTTC
>TRBV5-1|NA|TRBJ2-1|NA
CASSLADSYNEQFF
TGCGCCAGCAGCTTGGCCGACAGCTACAATGAGCAGTTCTTC
>TRBV27|NA|TRBJ2-3|NA
CASSFYGESTDTQYF
TGTGCCAGCAGTTTTTATGGGGAGAGCACAGATACGCAGTATTTT
>TRBV28|NA|TRBJ2-3|NA
CASSFSGLLDTDTQYF
TGTGCCAGCAGTTTCTCGGGACTCCTGGACACAGATACGCAGTATTTT
>TRBV4-1|many|TRBJ2-7|NA
CASSPLSSYEQYF
TGCGCCAGCAGCCCCTTGTCCAGCTACGAGCAGTACTTC
>TRBV6-5|NA|TRBJ2-3|NA
CASSYRPSKTEQYF
TGTGCCAGCAGTTATCGGCCTTCAAAAACGGAGCAGTATTTT